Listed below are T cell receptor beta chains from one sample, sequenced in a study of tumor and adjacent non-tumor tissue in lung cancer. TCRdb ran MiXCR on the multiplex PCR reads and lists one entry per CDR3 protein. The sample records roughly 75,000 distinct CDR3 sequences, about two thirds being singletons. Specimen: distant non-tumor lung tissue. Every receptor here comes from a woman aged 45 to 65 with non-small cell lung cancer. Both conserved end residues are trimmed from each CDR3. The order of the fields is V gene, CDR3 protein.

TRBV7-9 TSSLLPTRLSETQY
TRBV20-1 SARVLTCGDYNERF
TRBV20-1 SAVGVSGRHGANVLT
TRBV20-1 SVWGQHDEQY
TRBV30 AWSAAGGGYNEQF
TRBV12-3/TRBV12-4 TSSLCSNQPQH
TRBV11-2 ASSLVPNRSTGNIQY
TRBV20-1 SARQGDGELF
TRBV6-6 ANTKEAYSGANVLN
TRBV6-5 AISPHTDSKNQPQH
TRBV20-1 IAETDYSNQPQH
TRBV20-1 SARDLYEQY
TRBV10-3 AISEQDSVTDTQY
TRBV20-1 SGQYQVIQETQY
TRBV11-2 ASSRTNSGSYEHY
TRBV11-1 ASSLKELNMVAF
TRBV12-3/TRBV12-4 VSSFLGTEAF
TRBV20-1 TVRGTGGSTDTQY
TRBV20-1 SADPGQGVGGYT
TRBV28 ASSLGVPETQY
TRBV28 ASSPHRDLNQPQH
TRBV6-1 ASSEVYLGSYNEQF
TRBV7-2 ASSRPPLTNEQF
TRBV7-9 ASSPTGDGYT
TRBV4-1 ASSQEAAGYNEQF
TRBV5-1 ASSRDSGIDTQY
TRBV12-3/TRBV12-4 ASSFSGTGLEAF
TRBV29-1 SIGGLAGLSYEQY
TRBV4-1 ASSQCGRGGERETQY